The entry below gives a single T cell receptor beta chain sequence along with its context. Its specificity is unknown. Authors' analysis steps: A typical sample had 95,638 TCRs, with about 23,224 to 690,600 overall. MiXCR, run by TCRdb on the RACE reads, gives a single entry per CDR3 protein. For this entry, the V and J calls and clone size follow TCRdb and not the study's own pipeline. This sample has fewer than 500,000 distinct CDR3 sequences; approximately 5% occur once, and the top ten carry over 2%. This sample's time point: patch test 1, 2 weeks after DPC sensitization. Treatment reported: therapeutic diphenylcyclopropenone sensitization with weekly scalp DPC. The study drew its donors from alopecia patients who were 18 to 70 years old and suitable for DPC. This record belongs to a study of human T cells and chemical hapten exposure. The CDR3 consists of 13 residues. Trimming stripped 3 bases from V and 6 bases from J, with 9 bases between.

General study points: Patch test score rose with PT1 expanded TCRs, significant at 8, 16, 32, not 4.

This receptor was obtained from a woman aged 50 to 60 with alopecia areata. Some clones in this sample may be carry-over from other donors' samples. The J gene is TRBJ2-1, the V gene TRBV12-3 or TRBV12-4, with D hard to call. This specimen consisted of whole blood, obtained in connection with sensitization to the hapten diphenylcyclopropenone (DPC). Here the CDR3 reads CASSFSSGNEQFF. The CDR3 DNA reads TGTGCCAGCAGTTTTTCCAGTGGCAATGAGCAGTTCTTC.